These 21 T cell receptor beta chains originate from one sample sequenced in a study of T-cell reconstitution after alpha-beta-depleted transplantation in children listed by TCRdb under 2016. Library preparation used PCR. The instrument given in TCRdb is Illumina HiSeq 2500. TCR library preparation used molecular barcoding, with unique molecular identifiers applied to normalize quantification of the TCRbeta repertoire. In-frame beta chains were kept once TCRdb had trimmed the public reads at Q25 with fastp and called clones with MiXCR. Each CDR3 protein gets just one entry, which takes the most common genes and DNA from the rows behind it. The sample table lists about 480,000 distinct CDR3 sequences, about an eighth of them with a count of one. Around 6% of the sample belongs to the ten largest clones. The sample here was PBMCs from the stem cell graft donor, taken from the stem cell graft. These receptors all stem from a human donor who donated a stem cell graft to a child with combined immunodeficiency.

The chain has TRBV4-3 and TRBJ2-7; TRBD2 matches at 8 bases. V lost 0 bases, J lost 5 bases, and 6 bases stayed unmatched. The germline CDR1 and CDR2 sequences are LGHNA and YSLEER. The CDR3 contains 15 residues. The CDR3, as DNA: TGCGCCAGCAGCCAAGATAGACTAGCGCAGGACGAGCAGTACTTC. Residues: CASSQDRLAQDEQYF.

The gene calls are TRBV12-3 or TRBV12-4 and TRBJ1-1; D call uncertain. Trimming took off 6 bases at V and 0 bases at J, with 11 bases between the two ends. The CDR3 sequence is 14 residues long. The CDR3 protein is CASRVLWMNTEAFF. Here the CDR3 DNA reads TGTGCCAGCAGGGTCCTATGGATGAACACTGAAGCTTTCTTT.

The chain uses TRBV6-5 and TRBJ2-5; tentative D call: TRBD1 (5 bases). Germline assignment: CDR1 MNHEY and CDR2 SVGAGI. The ends were cut back, 2 bases at V and 13 bases at J, with 11 bases in the middle. CDR3 length: 11 residues. CDR3 in amino acids: CASSYGAGLYF. The CDR3 DNA reads as TGTGCCAGCAGTTACGGGGCAGGGCTGTACTTC.

The sample holds many counts of this clonotype. The chain is built from TRBV24-1 and TRBJ2-5; no firm D call. CDR1 and CDR2 from the germline V gene are KGHDR and SFDVKD. Trimming removed 2 bases at V and 4 bases at J, with 13 bases between. This CDR3 comprises 15 residues. The CDR3 DNA follows: TGTGCCACCAGTGATTCCCTTCGGGTTGGAGAGACCCAGTACTTC. This codes for CATSDSLRVGETQYF.

The chain has TRBV20-1 and TRBJ2-3; perhaps TRBD1 as D (5 bases). The CDR3 length is 11 residues. CDR1 is DFQATT, CDR2 SNEGSKA, per germline (reference sequence). V lost 6 bases and J lost 6, with 10 bases in between. This CDR3 reads CSARTPDTQYF. In DNA form, the CDR3 reads TGCAGTGCCCGGACACCTGATACGCAGTATTTT.

The chain employs TRBV12-3 or TRBV12-4 and TRBJ2-7; tentatively, D is TRBD1 (5 bases). This CDR3 has 19 residues. Trimming took off 0 bases at V and 0 bases at J, with 21 bases between the two ends. CDR3 sequence: CASSLARKGITQTSYEQYF. In DNA, the CDR3 is TGTGCCAGCAGTTTAGCGAGAAAGGGGATCACTCAGACCTCCTACGAGCAGTACTTC.

This clonotype was counted ten times or more. This chain joins TRBV29-1 and TRBJ2-2, with TRBD1 matching over 8 bases. The CDR3 has 15 residues. With 3 bases clipped from V and 5 bases from J, the junction kept 8 bases outside the gene matches. The germline gives CDR1 SQVTM, CDR2 ANQGSEA. The CDR3 DNA reads TGCAGCGTTGAGGGTTGGACAGGGCGAACCGGGGAGCTGTTTTTT. It translates to CSVEGWTGRTGELFF.

About this clonotype: The junction and the germline gene differ at one end; a read error may be behind it. This chain uses TRBV7-3 with TRBJ2-5; 12 bases line up with TRBD1. The CDR3 has 16 residues. The germline CDR1 and CDR2 sequences are SGHTA and FQGTGA. Here the CDR3 reads CVSSPRDRGRIETQYF. The CDR3 DNA reads as TGTGTCAGCAGCCCCCGGGACAGGGGGCGCATTGAGACCCAGTACTTC.

This clonotype was counted only a few times. The V gene is TRBV25-1, the J gene TRBJ2-3; D possibly matches TRBD1 or TRBD2 (6 bases each). The V gene lost 2 bases and the J gene lost 2 bases, with 23 bases spanning the gap. The CDR3 is 19 amino acids. The germline V gene encodes CDR1 MGHDK and CDR2 SYGVNS. CDR3 in DNA: TGTGCCAGCAGTGAAAGGGGGGACCGCACATTAAACGCCACAGATACGCAGTATTTT. This encodes CASSERGDRTLNATDTQYF.

This clonotype was seen at least ten times. The chain is built from TRBV20-1 and TRBJ2-1, with 7 bases identical to TRBD2. The germline V gene encodes CDR1 DFQATT and CDR2 SNEGSKA (reference sequence). The CDR3 runs to 13 residues. V was clipped by 5 bases and J by 3 bases; unmatched bases: 4. CDR3 sequence: CSAAGTNYNEQFF. Here the CDR3 DNA reads TGCAGTGCTGCCGGGACTAACTACAATGAGCAGTTCTTC.

Only a few counts were recorded for this clonotype. This chain links TRBV5-1 with TRBJ2-5; 8 nucleotides line up with TRBD1. This CDR3 spans 16 amino acids. The V segment lost 2 bases and the J segment 3 bases; nucleotides outside the gene matches: 9. The germline gives CDR1 SGHRS, CDR2 YFSETQ. CDR3 in amino acids: CASSLLGAGGEETQYF. DNA for the CDR3: TGCGCCAGCAGCTTACTCGGGGCAGGGGGCGAAGAGACCCAGTACTTC.

The J gene is TRBJ1-1, the V gene TRBV7-2; D gene unclear. The CDR3 runs to 14 residues. The germline V gene encodes CDR1 SGHTA and CDR2 FQGNSA. V was pared by 5 bases and J by 0 bases, with 10 bases between. DNA for the CDR3: TGTGCCAGCAGCGCGCGACGGATGAACACTGAAGCTTTCTTT. Protein sequence: CASSARRMNTEAFF.

The chain couples TRBV4-3 to TRBJ2-6; D may match TRBD1 or TRBD2 (6 bases each). CDR3 size: 17 residues. Looked up from germline, CDR1 is LGHNA and CDR2 is YSLEER. V lost 3 bases, J lost 0 bases, and 12 bases lay in between. CDR3 sequence (DNA): TGCGCCAGCAGCCAGGTCGGAGGGGGCTCTGGGGCCAACGTCCTGACTTTC. Its translation: CASSQVGGGSGANVLTF.

The chain employs TRBV18 and TRBJ2-1, with D uncertain. CDR1 KGHSH and CDR2 LQKENI come from the germline V gene. Trimming cost V 2 bases and J 3 bases, with 11 bases left between them. The CDR3 extends over 15 amino acids. The DNA for the CDR3 is TGTGCCAGCTCACCATGGACGGAAATCTACAATGAGCAGTTCTTC. Translating it yields CASSPWTEIYNEQFF.

This chain connects TRBV29-1 to TRBJ1-1; tentative D call: TRBD1 (5 bases). CDR1 is SQVTM and CDR2 is ANQGSEA in the germline V gene. Trimming took off 6 bases at V and 3 bases at J, with 17 bases between the two ends. The CDR3 runs 14 residues. This CDR3 is CSVTGTHSDTEAFF. Written as DNA, the CDR3 is TGCAGCGTAACCGGGACTCATTCAGACACTGAAGCTTTCTTT.

The DNA of the CDR3 is TGTGCCACCAGTGAGGGCCCCTTGGGGGTTGGCAATCAGCCCCAGCATTTT. This translates into CATSEGPLGVGNQPQHF. The chain is built from TRBV24-1 and TRBJ1-5; D may be TRBD1 (5 bases). Germline loops: CDR1 KGHDR, CDR2 SFDVKD. This CDR3 has 17 amino acids. Trimming removed 4 bases at V and 2 bases at J, with 17 bases between.

At least ten counts were recorded for this clonotype. The chain employs TRBV5-6 and TRBJ1-1, with a possible D match to TRBD1 (6 bases). V lost 2 bases, J lost 13 bases, and 18 bases lay in between. The germline V gene encodes CDR1 SGHDT and CDR2 YYEEEE. This CDR3 is 13 amino acids long. In nucleotides, the CDR3 is TGTGCCAGCAGCTTAGGGTCCGGGACATATGGTTTCTTT. As protein: CASSLGSGTYGFF.

The chain is built from TRBV9 and TRBJ2-7; D not resolved. Germline V CDR1 and CDR2: SGDLS, YYNGEE. CDR3 length equals 15 residues. V lost 0 bases, J lost 1 base, and 11 bases lay in between. CDR3 nucleotide sequence: TGTGCCAGCAGCGTAGGCAGGTACGGTTCCTACGAGCAGTACTTC. Protein sequence: CASSVGRYGSYEQYF.

The V gene is TRBV7-3, the J gene TRBJ2-3; tentative D call: TRBD1 (6 bases). Germline CDR1 SGHTA, CDR2 FQGTGA. V was cut by 5 bases and J by 6 bases, with 15 bases left in between. This CDR3 spans 14 amino acids. CDR3 bases: TGTGCCAGCAGCCCCTCCTCAAGGGGGGATACGCAGTATTTT. The encoded protein is CASSPSSRGDTQYF.

In this sample, this clonotype turned up many times. The chain combines TRBV20-1 with TRBJ2-7; D is possibly TRBD1 (6 bases). Trimming stripped 4 bases from V and 3 bases from J, with 19 bases between. Germline CDR1 reads DFQATT; CDR2 reads SNEGSKA (reference sequence). CDR3 size: 15 residues. The CDR3 DNA is TGCAGTGCTAACAGGGTTCGTCCCCAGAACTACGAGCAGTACTTC. It yields the protein CSANRVRPQNYEQYF.

This rearrangement joins TRBV7-2 to TRBJ1-2, with D possibly being TRBD1 (6 bases). Trimming took off 5 bases at V and 7 bases at J, with 17 bases between the two ends. The germline gives CDR1 SGHTA, CDR2 FQGNSA. This CDR3 comprises 14 residues. The CDR3 loop reads CASSPPWGAPGYTF. CDR3 coding DNA: TGTGCCAGCAGCCCCCCTTGGGGGGCGCCTGGCTACACCTTC.